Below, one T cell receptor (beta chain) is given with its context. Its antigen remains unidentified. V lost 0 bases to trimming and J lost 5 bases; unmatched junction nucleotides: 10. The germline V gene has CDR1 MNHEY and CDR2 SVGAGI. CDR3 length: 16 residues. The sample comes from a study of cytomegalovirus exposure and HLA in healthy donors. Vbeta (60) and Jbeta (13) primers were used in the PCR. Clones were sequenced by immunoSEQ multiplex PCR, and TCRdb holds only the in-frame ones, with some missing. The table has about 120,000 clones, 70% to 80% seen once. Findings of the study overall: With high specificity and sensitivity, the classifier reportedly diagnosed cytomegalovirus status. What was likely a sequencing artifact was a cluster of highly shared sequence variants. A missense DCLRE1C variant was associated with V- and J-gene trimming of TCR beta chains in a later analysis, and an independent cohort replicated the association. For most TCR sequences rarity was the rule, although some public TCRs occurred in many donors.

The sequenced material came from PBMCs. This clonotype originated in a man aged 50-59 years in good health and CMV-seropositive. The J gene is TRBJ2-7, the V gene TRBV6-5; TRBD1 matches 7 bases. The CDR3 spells CASSYSLAGGIHEQYF. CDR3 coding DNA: TGTGCCAGCAGTTACTCGTTGGCAGGGGGTATCCACGAGCAGTACTTC.